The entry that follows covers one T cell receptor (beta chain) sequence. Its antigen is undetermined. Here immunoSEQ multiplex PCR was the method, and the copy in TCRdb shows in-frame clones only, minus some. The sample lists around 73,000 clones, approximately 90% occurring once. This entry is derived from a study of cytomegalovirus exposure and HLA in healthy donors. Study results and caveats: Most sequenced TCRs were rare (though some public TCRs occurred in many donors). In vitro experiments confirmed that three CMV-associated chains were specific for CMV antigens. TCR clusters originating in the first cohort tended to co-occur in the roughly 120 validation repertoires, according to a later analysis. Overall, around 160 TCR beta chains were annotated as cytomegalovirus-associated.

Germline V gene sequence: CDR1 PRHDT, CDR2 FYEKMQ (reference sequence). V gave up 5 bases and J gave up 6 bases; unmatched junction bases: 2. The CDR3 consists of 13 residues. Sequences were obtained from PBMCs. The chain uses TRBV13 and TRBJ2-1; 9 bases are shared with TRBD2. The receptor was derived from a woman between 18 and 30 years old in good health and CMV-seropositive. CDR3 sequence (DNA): TGTGCCAGCAGCGCGACTAGCGGCAATGAGCAGTTCTTC. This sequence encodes CASSATSGNEQFF.